This entry describes one T cell receptor (beta chain). The data belong to a study of regulatory T cells in long-lasting Graves disease. The CDR3 sequence is 14 residues long. Deletions cut 3 bases from V and 6 bases from J, with 13 bases between. The germline V gene has CDR1 KGHDR and CDR2 SFDVKD. CDR3-region Arm-PCR and iRepertoire HTBI primers produced the TCR beta libraries. TCRdb itself ran the multiplex PCR reads through MiXCR, one entry per CDR3 protein. The sample includes hundreds of thousands of distinct CDR3 sequences, 20% of them seen just once. Time point meaning: persistent/refractory GD, antithyroid drugs over 5 years with positive TRAb. RNA extracted from PBMCs served as the sequencing template.

The source material was peripheral blood mononuclear cells (PBMCs), sampled when the disease was refractory, from a patient treated with antithyroid drugs. This receptor was taken from a female donor with Graves disease. The rearrangement joins TRBV24-1 to TRBJ1-2, with D perhaps TRBD1 (6 bases). The CDR3 here is CATSDGGTKDGYTF. DNA for the CDR3: TGTGCCACCAGTGATGGCGGGACAAAGGATGGCTACACCTTC.